This T cell receptor (beta chain) was recovered during a study of cytomegalovirus exposure and HLA in healthy donors (dated by TCRdb to 2016 to 2017). For the wider study: A later analysis indicated that the 120 validation repertoires were generated on the platform also employed for the approximately 690 repertoires of the first cohort. The study was designed to test whether signatures of past pathogen exposure could be identified by cataloging public T cell receptors. A separate validation cohort of roughly 130 different subjects was used in addition to the approximately 700-subject first cohort. The study combined high-throughput TCR immunosequencing, statistical association of individual TCRs with disease status, and machine learning to predict cytomegalovirus infection status. The paper's findings and limits, for the study overall: The study gave a list of some 150 TCR beta chains associated with cytomegalovirus. In vitro tests confirmed that a few of the cytomegalovirus-associated TCR beta chains recognize cytomegalovirus antigens. The authors suggested that the approach could potentially be extended to other disease states and immunological phenotypes. Across donors, most TCR sequences were observed very rarely, whereas some public TCRs were present in many individuals. In both the original and validation cohorts, the classifier was reported to diagnose cytomegalovirus status with high specificity and sensitivity. In a later analysis, TCRs clustered in the first cohort were found to also tend to co-occur in the roughly 130 validation repertoires, with roughly 93% of cluster scores above 0. The validation cohort had no HLA typing available for a later analysis, so co-occurrence within that cohort was assessed over all 120 or so repertoires.

CDR1 is given as SGDLS and CDR2 as YYNGEE, both from the germline V gene. Deletion took 3 bases off V and 1 base off J, with a span of 6 bases between the germline ends. The CDR3 numbers 13 residues from cysteine through phenylalanine. The CDR3 DNA has 39 bases and is translated from base 1. Donors formed part of the validation cohort, which comprised over a hundred subjects and was distinct from the first cohort of under 800 subjects. Receptors were amplified or captured by the immunoSEQ multiplex PCR assay. As for the authors' bioinformatics: A statistical classification framework was built for diagnosing cytomegalovirus status from the catalog of TCR beta chain sequences. TCRdb obtained this table from immuneACCESS and retained in-frame rearrangements with V and J assigned. These tables miss some clones; where compared with another copy, unresolved V genes account for less than half of the shortfall, and the remainder is unexplained. The DNA gave D and trimming, while V, J and clone size come from that table. The sample data list around 250,000 clones, and about 90% of these were observed just once. Just over 3% of the sample is taken by the ten largest.

Concerning this clone itself: Its antigen remains undetermined. One base away there is no much larger clone; base qualities are not given.

This sequence uses TRBV9 and TRBJ2-3; the best D guess is TRBD1, with 6 bases matching. The sequence derives from a woman aged 25 to 39 in good health and CMV-seronegative. The sequenced material came from PBMCs. The CDR3 in this case is CASSAGGTDTQYF. The nucleotide sequence reads as follows: TGTGCCAGCAGCGCAGGGGGCACAGATACGCAGTATTTT.